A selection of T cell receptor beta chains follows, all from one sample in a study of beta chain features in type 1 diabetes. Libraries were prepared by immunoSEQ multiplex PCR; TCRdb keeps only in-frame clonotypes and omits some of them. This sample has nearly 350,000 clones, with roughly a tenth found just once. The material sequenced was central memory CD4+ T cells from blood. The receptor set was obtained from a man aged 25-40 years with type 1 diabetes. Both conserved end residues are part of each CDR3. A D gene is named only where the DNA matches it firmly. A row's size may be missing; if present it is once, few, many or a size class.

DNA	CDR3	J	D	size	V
TGCGCCAGCAGCTTTTCCGATCGGGACTCCAGCTCCTACGAGCAGTACTTC	CASSFSDRDSSSYEQYF	TRBJ2-7	.	few	TRBV5-1
TGCAGCGGTAGGACTAGCGGGCAGAACACCGGGGAGCTGTTTTTT	CSGRTSGQNTGELFF	TRBJ2-2	TRBD2	.	TRBV29-1
TGTGCCAGCAGCTTGGGTGACTCTAACGAAAAACTGTTTTTT	CASSLGDSNEKLFF	TRBJ1-4	.	.	TRBV5-8
TGTGCCAGCAGCACTATGACAGGCGATGAAAAACTGTTTTTT	CASSTMTGDEKLFF	TRBJ1-4	.	.	TRBV7-2
TGTGCCAGCAGCTTCGGGACCTATGGCTACACCTTC	CASSFGTYGYTF	TRBJ1-2	.	.	TRBV7-2
TGTGCCAGCTGGGTCCGAAACACCATATATTTT	CASWVRNTIYF	TRBJ1-3	.	few	TRBV6-5
TGCGCCAGCAGCCTCCTCGGACTAGCTGAAGAGACCCAGTACTTC	CASSLLGLAEETQYF	TRBJ2-5	TRBD2	.	TRBV5-1
TGTGCCATCAGTAAGGCCCCGCCAACTGAAGCTTTCTTT	CAISKAPPTEAFF	TRBJ1-1	.	few	TRBV10-3
TGCAGCGTTGGGGTTTACAATGAGCAGTTCTTC	CSVGVYNEQFF	TRBJ2-1	.	few	TRBV29-1
TGTGCCAGCAACCTGGCTGGGGAGGCTTTCTTT	CASNLAGEAFF	TRBJ1-1	.	.	TRBV7-8
TGCAGCGTTGAGAGGGGAGGCTACACCTTC	CSVERGGYTF	TRBJ1-2	.	few	TRBV29-1
TGTGCCAGCAGCGAAGACAGCGGCGCAGATACGCAGTATTTT	CASSEDSGADTQYF	TRBJ2-3	.	.	TRBV7-9
TGTGCCAGCAGCATGGGACAGCTCTCTGGGGCCAACGTCCTGACTTTC	CASSMGQLSGANVLTF	TRBJ2-6	TRBD1	few	TRBV7-2
TGTGCCAGCAGTCCGAACAGGGGGAGTCGGGCCCTCCACTTT	CASSPNRGSRALHF	TRBJ1-6	TRBD1	.	TRBV28
TGTGCCAGCAGCGCGGGCAGGGGGCCGACGAGGAAGGAGCAGTACTTC	CASSAGRGPTRKEQYF	TRBJ2-7	TRBD1	.	TRBV9
TGCAGTGCTAGAGTCGCCTATGGCTACACCTTC	CSARVAYGYTF	TRBJ1-2	.	.	TRBV20-1